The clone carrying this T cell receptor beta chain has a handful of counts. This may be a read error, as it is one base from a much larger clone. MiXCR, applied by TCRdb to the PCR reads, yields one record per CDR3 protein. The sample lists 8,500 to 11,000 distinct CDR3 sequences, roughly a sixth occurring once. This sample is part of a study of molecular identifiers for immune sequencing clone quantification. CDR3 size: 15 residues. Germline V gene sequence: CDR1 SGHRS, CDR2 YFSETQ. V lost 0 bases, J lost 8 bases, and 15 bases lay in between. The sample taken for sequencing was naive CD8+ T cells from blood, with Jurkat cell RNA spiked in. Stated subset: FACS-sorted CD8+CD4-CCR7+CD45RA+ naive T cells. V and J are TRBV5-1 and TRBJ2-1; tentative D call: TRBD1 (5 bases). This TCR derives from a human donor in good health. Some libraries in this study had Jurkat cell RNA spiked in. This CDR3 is CASSLAQGPRDEQFF. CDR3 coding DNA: TGCGCCAGCAGCTTGGCCCAGGGCCCCCGCGATGAGCAGTTCTTC. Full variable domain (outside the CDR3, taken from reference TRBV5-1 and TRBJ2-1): KAGVTQTPRYLIKTRGQQVTLSCSPISGHRSVSWYQQTPGQGLQFLFEYFSETQRNKGNFPGRFSGRQFSNSRSEMNVSTLELGDSALYLCASSLAQGPRDEQFFGPGTRLTVL.